Presented here are 12 T cell receptor beta chains from one specimen sequenced in a study of cytomegalovirus exposure and HLA in healthy donors. Primers for the PCR totalled 60 Vbeta and 13 Jbeta. TCRdb's copy holds only in-frame clones and misses some; the assay was immunoSEQ multiplex PCR. The table records roughly 120,000 clones, roughly four fifths of them present only once. Sequencing was performed on PBMCs. The receptor source for this set is an older woman in good health and CMV-seropositive.

This clone was found a few times. V usage is TRBV6-6 and J usage is TRBJ1-1; D is uncertain. Germline values: CDR1 MNHNY, CDR2 SVGAGI (reference sequence). The CDR3 runs to 16 residues. Deletions cut 7 bases from V and 4 bases from J, with 22 bases between. CDR3 protein: CASTPRGTARGTEAFF. Here the CDR3 DNA reads TGTGCCAGCACCCCCAGAGGAACGGCCCGAGGCACTGAAGCTTTCTTT.

The chain couples TRBV9 to TRBJ2-5; 9 bases fit TRBD1. The J call may not be correct, given that the DNA end is closer to TRBJ2-7. The CDR3 totals 16 residues. The germline gives CDR1 SGDLS, CDR2 YYNGEE. CDR3 loop: CASSVADGDRAYEQYF. The CDR3, as DNA: TGTGCCAGCAGCGTAGCCGATGGGGACAGGGCGTACGAGCAGTACTTC.

The rearrangement joins TRBV11-2 to TRBJ2-5; TRBD1 aligns across 8 bases. V trimming: 4 bases; J trimming: 9 bases; junction bases outside the gene matches: 7. This CDR3 comprises 13 residues. CDR1 is SGHAT, CDR2 FQNNGV, per germline. CDR3 DNA sequence: TGTGCCAGCAGCTCGACGTTACAGGGGGCCCAGTACTTC. The encoded protein is CASSSTLQGAQYF.

This chain uses TRBV29-1 with TRBJ1-2, with TRBD1 as a possible D gene (6 bases). In germline, CDR1 is SQVTM, CDR2 ANQGSEA. V was clipped by 4 bases and J by 2 bases, with 11 bases between them. The CDR3 covers 13 residues. CDR3 sequence reads: CSVVGQGNYGYTF. The CDR3 DNA sequence: TGCAGCGTTGTTGGCCAGGGGAACTATGGCTACACCTTC.

The chain has TRBV4-2 and TRBJ2-5; 9 bases match TRBD1. The CDR3 loop spans 13 amino acids. J was trimmed by 3 bases and V by 5 bases; bases with no gene match: 1. The germline V gene encodes CDR1 LGHNA and CDR2 YNFKEQ. The CDR3 nucleotides read TGTGCCAGCAGCGGACAGGGGAAAGAGACCCAGTACTTC. Translation gives CASSGQGKETQYF.

The chain recombines TRBV29-1 with TRBJ2-3, with D possibly being TRBD1 (6 bases). The CDR3 is 13 residues long. Trimming left V 1 base short and J 3 bases short, with 8 bases between. The germline V gene encodes CDR1 SQVTM and CDR2 ANQGSEA. DNA for the CDR3: TGCAGCGTTGAAGTCCAGGGGACAGATACGCAGTATTTT. It encodes CSVEVQGTDTQYF.

The CDR3, as DNA: TGTGCCAGCAGCGCTTATTCCCGTGACCAGGGTAACTATGGCTACACCTTC. This translates into CASSAYSRDQGNYGYTF. The gene calls are TRBV9 and TRBJ1-2; possible D gene TRBD1, 5 bases. The CDR3 consists of 17 residues. CDR1 is SGDLS and CDR2 is YYNGEE in the germline V gene. Trimming took 3 bases from V and 1 from J, leaving 19 bases between them. The full variable domain, rest sourced from reference TRBV9 and TRBJ1-2, is DSGVTQTPKHLITATGQRVTLRCSPRSGDLSVYWYQQSLDQGLQFLIQYYNGEERAKGNILERFSAQQFPDLHSELNLSSLELGDSALYFCASSAYSRDQGNYGYTFGSGTRLTVV.

The V and J genes are TRBV7-3 and TRBJ2-5; the D gene is possibly TRBD2 (5 bases). Germline V lookup: CDR1 SGHTA, CDR2 FQGTGA. Trimming removed 2 bases at V and 5 bases at J, with 9 bases between. The CDR3 totals 13 residues. The CDR3 loop reads CASSLFPGETQYF. In nucleotides, the CDR3 is TGTGCCAGCAGCTTATTTCCGGGGGAGACCCAGTACTTC.

V and J are TRBV5-1 and TRBJ2-1; 11 bases match TRBD2. Trimming cost V 4 bases and J 9 bases; bases outside gene matches: 15. The V gene's germline CDR1 is SGHRS and CDR2 YFSETQ. The CDR3 has 17 residues. CDR3 coding DNA: TGCGCCAGCAGCCCCCGGCTAGCGGGAGGCCCCGGAGGTGAGCAGTTCTTC. This gives the protein CASSPRLAGGPGGEQFF.

The chain is built from TRBV5-1 and TRBJ2-5; 11 bases are a match to TRBD2. Trimming at V came to 2 bases and at J to 4 bases, leaving 7 bases not matched to a gene. The CDR3 totals 16 residues. The germline V gene has CDR1 SGHRS and CDR2 YFSETQ. The CDR3 protein is CASSFETGLAAETQYF. The CDR3, as DNA: TGCGCCAGCAGCTTTGAAACGGGACTAGCGGCAGAGACCCAGTACTTC.

This clone has ten or more counts. The chain carries TRBV7-2 and TRBJ1-1, with D maybe TRBD1 (5 bases). The V end lost 5 bases, the J end lost 1 base, and 8 bases lay between the germline ends. Looked up from germline, CDR1 is SGHTA and CDR2 is FQGNSA. The CDR3 runs to 13 residues. This CDR3 is CASSLQENTEAFF. The CDR3 nucleotides are TGTGCCAGCAGCCTACAGGAGAACACTGAAGCTTTCTTT.

The chain recombines TRBV6-6 with TRBJ2-1, with TRBD2 identical over 7 bases. CDR3 length: 15 residues. The germline gives CDR1 MNHNY, CDR2 SVGAGI (reference sequence). J was trimmed by 5 bases and V by 0 bases; bases with no gene match: 4. CDR3 in amino acids: CASSYSGTNNNEQFF. CDR3 in DNA: TGTGCCAGCAGTTACTCCGGGACTAATAACAATGAGCAGTTCTTC.